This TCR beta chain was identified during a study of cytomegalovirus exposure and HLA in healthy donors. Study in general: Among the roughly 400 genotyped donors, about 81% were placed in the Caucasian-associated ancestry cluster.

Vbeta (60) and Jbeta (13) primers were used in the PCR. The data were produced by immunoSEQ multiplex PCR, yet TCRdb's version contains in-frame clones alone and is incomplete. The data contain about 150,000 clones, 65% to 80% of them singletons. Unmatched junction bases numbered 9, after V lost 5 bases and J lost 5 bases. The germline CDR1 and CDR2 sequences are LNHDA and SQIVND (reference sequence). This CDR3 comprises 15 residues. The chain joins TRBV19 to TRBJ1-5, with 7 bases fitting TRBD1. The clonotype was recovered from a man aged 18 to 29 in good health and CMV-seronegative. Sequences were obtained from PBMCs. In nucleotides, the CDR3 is TGTGCCAGTAGTGCCACAACAGGGGTCTATCAGCCCCAGCATTTT. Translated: CASSATTGVYQPQHF.